The 24 T cell receptor beta chains given below trace back to one sample, sequenced in a study of blood T cell repertoires in COVID-19. Produced via immunoSEQ multiplex PCR; TCRdb's table is partial and in-frame only. The sample holds around 150,000 clones, approximately 95% seen once. Material: peripheral blood. Receptor source: a woman in her sixties with COVID-19, enrolled during active disease.

The gene calls are TRBV6-2 or TRBV6-3 and TRBJ1-5; TRBD1 agrees at 9 bases. Trimming cost V 4 bases and J 6 bases; bases outside gene matches: 7. Germline values: CDR1 MNHEY, CDR2 SVGEGT. CDR3 length equals 15 residues. CDR3 amino acids: CASSSLQGAGQPQHF. Here the CDR3 DNA reads TGTGCCAGCAGTTCCCTACAGGGGGCGGGTCAGCCCCAGCATTTT.

DNA for the CDR3: TGCGCCAGCAGCTTGGAGTCAGGGTTCTCTGGAAACACCATATATTTT. This translates into CASSLESGFSGNTIYF. V is TRBV5-1 and J is TRBJ1-3, with a tentative D call TRBD1 (5 bases). The CDR3 runs 16 residues. The germline V gene has CDR1 SGHRS and CDR2 YFSETQ. V was trimmed by 0 bases and J by 0 bases, leaving 10 bases between them.

The chain has TRBV6-5 and TRBJ2-7; 9 bases fit TRBD1. V trimming: 6 bases; J trimming: 6 bases; junction bases outside the gene matches: 9. CDR1 and CDR2 from the germline V gene are MNHEY and SVGAGI. The CDR3 has 14 residues. The CDR3, as DNA: TGTGCCAGCAGCCGGGACAGGGTCCCAAGCGAGCAGTACTTC. It encodes CASSRDRVPSEQYF.

This rearrangement joins TRBV6-5 to TRBJ1-2, with 7 nucleotides matching TRBD1. CDR3 length: 15 residues. Germline-derived CDR1 and CDR2 are MNHEY and SVGAGI. The ends lost 0 bases at V and 0 bases at J; junction bases unmatched: 1. CDR3 in amino acids: CASSYSGTANYGYTF. CDR3 DNA: TGTGCCAGCAGTTACTCCGGGACAGCTAACTATGGCTACACCTTC.

This chain connects TRBV19 to TRBJ2-7; TRBD1 matches 12 bases. J was trimmed by 6 bases and V by 4 bases; bases with no gene match: 7. The CDR3 sequence is 15 residues long. Germline lookup yields CDR1 LNHDA and CDR2 SQIVND (reference sequence). The CDR3 DNA reads TGTGCCAGTAGTACACTGGGACAGGGGGCGTCCGAGCAGTACTTC. Translating it yields CASSTLGQGASEQYF.

This clone was counted a few times. This CDR3 is CASSMTGSFGQPQHF. The CDR3 region has the DNA TGTGCCAGTAGTATGACAGGGAGTTTCGGACAGCCCCAGCATTTT. The chain couples TRBV19 to TRBJ1-5; TRBD1 agrees at 7 bases. Germline V gives CDR1 LNHDA, CDR2 SQIVND (reference sequence). This CDR3 region has 15 residues. Trimming took 3 bases from V and 7 from J; bases not matched to a gene: 9.

The CDR3 DNA reads TGTGCCACCGAGGGGGATTACCCCCCCTATGGCTACACCTTC. Translated, it gives CATEGDYPPYGYTF. The chain combines TRBV6-5 with TRBJ1-2, with a tentative D call TRBD1 (6 bases). The V end was cut by 10 bases, the J end by 4 bases, with 19 bases between. CDR1 is MNHEY, CDR2 SVGAGI, per germline. The length of the CDR3 is 14 residues.

The chain joins TRBV10-3 to TRBJ1-1; no firm D call. V was cut by 6 bases and J by 4 bases, with 12 bases left in between. There are 13 residues in the CDR3. Germline values: CDR1 ENHRY, CDR2 SYGVKD. The CDR3 here is CAIRLGSITEAFF. Here the CDR3 DNA reads TGTGCCATCAGGCTGGGCAGTATCACTGAAGCTTTCTTT.

The J gene is TRBJ1-1, the V gene TRBV19; D possibly corresponds to TRBD1 (6 bases). CDR1 and CDR2 (germline): LNHDA, SQIVND (reference sequence). The CDR3 is made up of 13 amino acids. Trimming removed 4 bases from V and 5 bases from J, with 11 bases in between. CDR3 in amino acids: CASSKTGRTEAFF. CDR3 bases: TGTGCCAGTAGTAAGACAGGTCGTACTGAAGCTTTCTTT.

The gene calls are TRBV19 and TRBJ1-5; the D is unclear. V was clipped by 8 bases and J by 3 bases, with 14 bases between them. The CDR3 length is 14 residues. Germline-derived CDR1 and CDR2 are LNHDA and SQIVND (reference sequence). As DNA, the CDR3 is TGTGCCAGTTCAGAGGGCCAGAACAATCAGCCCCAGCATTTT. Its translation: CASSEGQNNQPQHF.

This sequence joins TRBV24-1 and TRBJ2-2, with D possibly being TRBD1 (5 bases). Looked up from germline, CDR1 is KGHDR and CDR2 is SFDVKD. Trimming removed 7 bases from V and 4 bases from J, with 9 bases in between. The CDR3 has 13 residues. The CDR3 loop reads CATRDTITGELFF. CDR3 DNA sequence: TGTGCCACCAGGGACACGATCACCGGGGAGCTGTTTTTT.

This clone appeared a few times. The chain uses TRBV5-1 and TRBJ1-1, with a tentative D call TRBD1 (5 bases). V shed 0 bases and J shed 5 bases, with 14 bases lying between them. The CDR3 consists of 15 residues. CDR1 SGHRS and CDR2 YFSETQ come from the germline V gene. CDR3 nucleotides: TGCGCCAGCAGCTTGGGTGGAGGGGTGGGGACTGAAGCTTTCTTT. As protein: CASSLGGGVGTEAFF.

J is TRBJ1-1 and V is TRBV11-3; the match to TRBD1 covers 8 bases. The germline CDR1 and CDR2 sequences are SGHNT and YENEEA. V shed 4 bases and J 3 bases; nucleotides not matched to a gene: 7. CDR3 length: 15 amino acids. The CDR3 DNA follows: TGTGCCAGCAGCTCGAGGACAGGGAGGGACACTGAAGCTTTCTTT. It encodes CASSSRTGRDTEAFF.

The CDR3 sequence is CASGDRGWVNEQFF. CDR3 DNA: TGTGCCAGTGGGGACAGGGGGTGGGTAAATGAGCAGTTCTTC. The gene calls are TRBV19 and TRBJ2-1; TRBD1 matches at 11 bases. Trimming at V came to 8 bases and at J to 7 bases, leaving 7 bases not matched to a gene. The CDR3 sequence is 14 residues long. Germline loops: CDR1 LNHDA, CDR2 SQIVND (reference sequence).

The chain recombines TRBV5-1 with TRBJ2-7, with D possibly matching TRBD1 (5 bases). V was clipped by 0 bases and J by 4 bases, with 14 bases between them. Germline loops: CDR1 SGHRS, CDR2 YFSETQ. The CDR3 totals 15 residues. The CDR3 loop reads CASSLASDNEYEQYF. The CDR3 DNA reads TGCGCCAGCAGCTTGGCGTCGGACAACGAATACGAGCAGTACTTC.

The chain couples TRBV19 to TRBJ1-2; 7 nucleotides match TRBD1. V was pared by 0 bases and J by 6 bases, with 16 bases of the junction left unmatched. This CDR3 has 18 amino acids. CDR1 and CDR2 (germline): LNHDA, SQIVND (reference sequence). CDR3 sequence (DNA): TGTGCCAGTAGTATAGACCCATCCCCTGACAGGGAGAGGGATGGCTACACCTTC. Amino acids: CASSIDPSPDRERDGYTF.

V is TRBV28 and J is TRBJ2-5, with no clear D. CDR1 and CDR2 from the germline V gene are MDHEN and SYDVKM. V was trimmed by 3 bases and J by 5 bases, leaving 13 bases between them. The CDR3 is 14 amino acids. For the CDR3, the DNA is TGTGCCAGCAGTTTCGGGTCAAATGGTGAGACCCAGTACTTC. Translated: CASSFGSNGETQYF. The whole variable domain, filled in from reference TRBV28 and TRBJ2-5, reads DVKVTQSSRYLVKRTGEKVFLECVQDMDHENMFWYRQDPGLGLRLIYFSYDVKMKEKGDIPEGYSVSREKKERFSLILESASTNQTSMYLCASSFGSNGETQYFGPGTRLLVL.

This rearrangement joins TRBV21-1 to TRBJ1-5; TRBD1 was called by the table and not checked on the DNA. TRBV21-1 is termed a pseudogene. The CDR3 loop spans 19 amino acids. The DNA for the CDR3 is TGTGCCAGCAGCAAAAGGACAGGGGGCCATTCGGGTTGCAATCAGCCCCAGCATTTT. It encodes CASSKRTGGHSGCNQPQHF.

The genes are TRBV5-1 and TRBJ1-1, with D possibly matching TRBD1 (5 bases). In germline, CDR1 is SGHRS, CDR2 YFSETQ. The CDR3 spans 15 residues. The germline V and J ends were trimmed by 1 base and 1 base, with 11 bases remaining between them. This CDR3 is CASSLQAGGNTEAFF. CDR3 DNA sequence: TGCGCCAGCAGCTTGCAGGCGGGGGGGAACACTGAAGCTTTCTTT.

This rearrangement joins TRBV3-1 (or the pseudogene TRBV3-2) to TRBJ1-2; TRBD1 matches 7 bases. The CDR3 runs 13 residues. The germline gives CDR1 LGHDT, CDR2 YNNKEL (reference sequence). The junction had 3 bases not matched to a gene; V was cut back by 2 bases and J by 6 bases. CDR3 in amino acids: CASSQPGGNGYTF. CDR3 sequence (DNA): TGTGCCAGCAGCCAACCAGGGGGAAATGGCTACACCTTC.

The chain links TRBV6-5 to TRBJ1-1; TRBD1 aligns across 8 bases. The germline V gene encodes CDR1 MNHEY and CDR2 SVGAGI. V gave up 7 bases and J gave up 4 bases; unmatched junction bases: 8. The CDR3 contains 14 residues. The CDR3 nucleotides are TGTGCCAGCATCGGACAGGGAGGAACCACTGAAGCTTTCTTT. Translated: CASIGQGGTTEAFF.

V gene TRBV14 combines with J gene TRBJ2-1, with TRBD2 matching 14 bases. CDR3 length: 20 residues. After removal of 0 bases from V and 3 bases from J, the junction contained 10 bases not matched to a gene. Germline V gene sequence: CDR1 SGHDN, CDR2 FVKESK. CDR3 bases: TGTGCCAGCAGCCAAGACGGACTAGCGGGGGGCCTAAACTACTACAATGAGCAGTTCTTC. As protein: CASSQDGLAGGLNYYNEQFF.

This clone showed up just once. The rearrangement links TRBV7-6 to TRBJ1-2; 7 bases fit TRBD1. Germline values: CDR1 SGHVS, CDR2 FNYEAQ. This CDR3 region has 15 residues. J lost 7 bases, V lost 5 bases, and 13 bases had no gene match. DNA of the CDR3: TGTGCCAGCAGCCCTAGCCGCAGGGGGGATGGTGGCTACACCTTC. Amino acid sequence: CASSPSRRGDGGYTF.

The chain employs TRBV11-2 and TRBJ2-2, with 14 bases that match TRBD2. The CDR3 has 18 residues. Germline V gene sequence: CDR1 SGHAT, CDR2 FQNNGV. Losses at the gene ends were 2 bases for V and 5 bases for J; bases not matched to a gene: 7. The CDR3 loop reads CASSLMGLAGESTGELFF. Here the CDR3 DNA reads TGTGCCAGCAGCTTAATGGGACTAGCGGGGGAAAGTACCGGGGAGCTGTTTTTT. The full variable domain, its missing parts supplied by reference TRBV11-2 and TRBJ2-2, is EAGVAQSPRYKIIEKRQSVAFWCNPISGHATLYWYQQILGQGPKLLIQFQNNGVVDDSQLPKDRFSAERLKGVDSTLKIQPAKLEDSAVYLCASSLMGLAGESTGELFFGEGSRLTVL.